This is a list of T cell receptor beta chains from one sample in a study of T cells in localized non-small cell lung cancer. Method: immunoSEQ multiplex PCR; TCRdb's copy keeps in-frame clones and lacks some. The table records some 38,000 clones, more than 90% of them present only once. Sequencing used peripheral blood, obtained before any cancer treatment. These receptors were taken from a female donor of 60 years or more with stage I lung adenocarcinoma. Each CDR3 is given without its conserved first and last residue. Only part of the rows carry a size: once, few, many, or a class if the clone is expanded.

13	-	TRBV10-3	AISETGGQNSPLH
9	-	TRBV29-1	SGVGGTEAF
16	-	TRBV5-4	ASSLARRDIPPPDTQY
11	few	TRBV9	ASSVGTLHEQF
12	-	TRBV19	ASSIHRGTGELF
14	-	TRBV19	ASSTTGTGGNQPQH
15	-	TRBV9	ASSPRLGLAGKETQY
13	-	TRBV2	ASSLISASSYEQY
14	-	TRBV18	ASSPTGAGAGEKLF
16	once	TRBV18	ASSPGLAGLGSYNEQF
10	-	TRBV2	ASTGVMEPQH
9	once	TRBV6-5	ASSSRDDAF
11	-	TRBV4-1	ASSQGQAYEQY
9	-	TRBV10-2	ASSLQETQY
16	once	TRBV27	ASKLFGSLSSYNSPLH
14	-	TRBV5-1	ASSLAMGEINYGYT
11	-	TRBV9	ASSVATNEKLF
14	-	TRBV27	ASSLSWAGNRETQY
12	-	TRBV5-5	ASSSAYQRDTQY
12	once	TRBV11-3	ASSLDEVTGELF
9	-	TRBV2	ASSETTWAF
12	-	TRBV7-9	ASSLEGWATEAF
12	-	TRBV5-4	ASSSPTGKGTQY
17	few	TRBV12-5	ASGLIRLRDRAVGTEAF
12	-	TRBV5-6	ASSLYPNTGELF
15	-	TRBV15	ATSRDQRQGKDYGYT
14	-	TRBV5-1	ASSSSSGGLGEKLF
13	-	TRBV2	ASSERQGGYNEQF
13	-	TRBV7-9	ASSPDSQWGYGYT
15	-	TRBV7-9	ASSLGGLRLSDYGYT
14	once	TRBV27	ASSLSKQPYYNEQF
13	-	TRBV28	ASSPNDRPGNTIY
12	-	TRBV14	ASSPWGGLYGYT
14	-	TRBV19	ASSIVGRPSSYEQY
14	-	TRBV6-6	ASSSTGQGVREKLF
13	-	TRBV5-1	ASSFETGGGQPQH
14	-	TRBV11-2	ASSLERGTYQETQY
15	-	TRBV2	ASSWGSFSGRNTEAF
11	-	TRBV5-4	ASSWDTNYGYT
15	-	TRBV28	ASSFLRGGQIQETQY
13	-	TRBV5-6	ASSRAGGRHGELF
13	-	TRBV5-6	ASSLRRILNTEAF
11	-	TRBV6-5	ASSYGGNQPQH
13	-	TRBV6-5	ASSRQGKGYTEAF
14	-	TRBV11-2	ASSRTLGDRGYEQF
17	-	TRBV11-2	ASSFPRGSLLAGGHEQF
12	-	TRBV6-5	ASSGLATNEKLF
15	-	TRBV5-1	ASSLALTGGIGNEQF
12	-	TRBV7-2	ASSSGQGTETQY
10	-	TRBV28	ASRGTNYGYT
13	-	TRBV28	ASSLLQGSGSPLH
11	-	TRBV29-1	SAQAGNQETQY
12	once	TRBV19	ASSIGLAGNTIY
11	-	TRBV18	ASSPPNTGELF
14	-	TRBV6-1	ASSEYEGLGIYGYT
11	-	TRBV27	ASSLSRVEPQH
11	once	TRBV6-6	ASSQQGSYEQY
12	-	TRBV14	ASSQGTGSYEQY
13	once	TRBV2	ASSVQGSGNQPQH